Described below is a single T cell receptor beta chain sequence and its context. Its antigen is as yet unknown. The CDR3 has 14 amino acids. The V gene lost 2 bases and the J gene lost 0 bases, with 4 bases spanning the gap. Germline V gene sequence: CDR1 MNHNS, CDR2 SASEGT. This entry is derived from a study of T cell responses to AZD1222 COVID-19 vaccine. Study observations and caveats: Along spike, vaccine-associated CD4 TCRs were found throughout, with dominance at 160-218 and 743-854. It was only after the peak T cell response that any repertoires were sampled. Spike-specific TCR breadth and depth rose after two AZD1222 doses. Most donors were white British, females outnumbered males, and clonal diversity was possibly underestimated.

Libraries were prepared by immunoSEQ multiplex PCR; TCRdb keeps only in-frame clonotypes and omits some of them. Of 60,000 to 100,000 clones listed, just over 90% are singletons. The chain employs TRBV6-1 and TRBJ2-2; no reliable D call. This specimen consisted of peripheral blood, obtained on day 0 of MenACWY control vaccination. This sequence was found in an adult in good health. Here the CDR3 reads CASSETTNTGELFF. For the CDR3, the DNA is TGTGCCAGCAGTGAAACCACGAACACCGGGGAGCTGTTTTTT.